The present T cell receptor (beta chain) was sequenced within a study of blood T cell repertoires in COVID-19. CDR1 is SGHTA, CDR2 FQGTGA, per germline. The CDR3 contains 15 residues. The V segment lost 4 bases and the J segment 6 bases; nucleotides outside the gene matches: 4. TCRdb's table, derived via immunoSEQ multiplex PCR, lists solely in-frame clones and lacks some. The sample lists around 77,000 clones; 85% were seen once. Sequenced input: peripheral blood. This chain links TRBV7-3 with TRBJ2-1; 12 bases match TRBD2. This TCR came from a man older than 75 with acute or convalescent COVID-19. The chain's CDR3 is CASSSSGGAGNEQFF. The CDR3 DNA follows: TGTGCCAGCAGCTCTAGCGGGGGGGCTGGCAATGAGCAGTTCTTC.